This TCR beta chain was retrieved from a study of shared clonotypes between healthy human individuals. A few counts support this clone. Its matching antigen is unknown. Per the study methods: From ImmunoSEQ came sequences covering only the junction and carrying no quality scores, so filtering differed. The protocol was immunoSEQ multiplex PCR, while the TCRdb copy is restricted to in-frame clones and leaves out a portion. D and trimming come from the DNA, and the V and J calls and clone size come from that table. The sample contains about 2.1 million clones, around 93% of which appear only once. Study-level results: Clonotypes shared by all four sorted-subset donors had higher generation probabilities than non-shared clonotypes. Memory subsets generally showed smaller estimated richness than naive subsets did.

Naive-designated CD8 cells lacked CD45RO, were positively enriched for CCR7, and omitted terminally differentiated effector memory CD45RA+ cells. All donors were Caucasian adults living in Nashville, Tennessee. The V end lost 0 bases, the J end lost 0 bases, and 9 bases lay between the germline ends. The germline V gene has CDR1 SGHTS and CDR2 YDEGEE. The CDR3 runs 15 residues. The sequenced material came from naive CD8+ T cells from PBMCs. V gene TRBV5-8 combines with J gene TRBJ1-1; possibly TRBD1 for D (5 bases). The clonotype originates from a man between 18 and 29 years old in good health. Some clones in this sample may be carry-over from other donors' samples. The CDR3 spells CASSLAQGLNTEAFF. CDR3 bases: TGTGCCAGCAGCTTGGCGCAGGGTTTGAACACTGAAGCTTTCTTT.